This TCR beta chain appears in the sequencing data of a study of T cells in Graves' hyperthyroidism and ophthalmopathy. Germline V gene data show CDR1 as KGHSH and CDR2 as LQKENI. The V end was cut by 2 bases, the J end by 3 bases, with 14 bases between. This CDR3 is 16 amino acids long. Orbital computed tomography and thyroid ultrasound, together with serum TRAb and thyroxine and clinical symptoms, were used for diagnoses. This sample holds PBMCs from roughly 10 ml fresh peripheral blood. Template material for amplifying TCR beta CDR3 regions consisted of RNA transcripts. A first-round RT-PCR of the TCR CDR3 used the HTBI primer set. TCRdb called the multiplex PCR reads again in MiXCR, with one record for every CDR3 protein. This table has over 700,000 distinct CDR3 sequences, about 35% appearing once.

The sequencing input was blood. The receptor comes from a woman aged 40 to 50 with Graves' hyperthyroidism. The chain uses TRBV18 and TRBJ1-5; no firm D call. In DNA form, the CDR3 reads TGTGCCAGCTCACCAGAAAGCGGGGTCAACAATCAGCCCCAGCATTTT. Encoded protein: CASSPESGVNNQPQHF.